A single sample gave rise to the 5 T cell receptor delta chains below, sequenced in a study of Vδ1+ human thymocytes. The study's findings and limits: Thymic TRG and TRD repertoires appeared highly polyclonal, with Gaussian CDR3 length distributions.

Their target antigens are unknown. The template was reverse-transcribed extracted RNA. Multiplex PCR used pooled V-gene forward primers and a constant-region reverse primer to amplify CDR3s. TCRdb made new clone calls on the multiplex PCR reads using CATT. The data show 54,000 or so delta-chain clones, about 15% seen once. The sequenced sample consisted of Vdelta1+ gamma-delta thymocytes from the thymus. The subset is: FACS-sorted CD3+ TCRalphabeta- TCRVdelta1+ TCRVdelta2- thymocytes. These receptors were obtained from a boy younger than two who had congenital heart surgery.

This clone was seen more than once but under ten times. The chain recombines TRDV1 with TRDJ1, with a possible D match to TRDD3 (5 bases). Germline assignment: CDR1 TSWWSYY and CDR2 QGS. Trimming removed 0 bases from V and 0 bases from J, with 17 bases in between. This CDR3 spans 18 amino acids. Written as DNA, the CDR3 is TGTGCTCTTGGGGAACTACGTCGGGGGGGTCATTACACCGATAAACTCATCTTT. It is translated as CALGELRRGGHYTDKLIF.

The rearrangement joins TRDV1 to TRDJ1; 10 nucleotides match TRDD3. V shed 4 bases, J shed 0 bases, and the junction held 26 bases outside the gene matches. Germline lookup yields CDR1 TSWWSYY and CDR2 QGS. The CDR3 spans 23 residues. CDR3 DNA: TGTGCTCTTGGGGTGACTGGTGGCTTATTTGGGGCTCGTACTGGGGGATACACCGATAAACTCATCTTT. Translation: CALGVTGGLFGARTGGYTDKLIF.

The sample holds a few counts of this clone. The rearrangement uses TRDV1 and TRDJ1; perhaps TRDD3 as D (6 bases). Germline-derived CDR1 and CDR2 are TSWWSYY and QGS. V was trimmed by 0 bases and J by 0 bases, leaving 23 bases between them. The length of the CDR3 is 20 residues. The CDR3 sequence is CALGELPTGLPVLYTDKLIF. The CDR3 DNA reads TGTGCTCTTGGGGAACTCCCTACTGGGCTACCCGTGCTGTACACCGATAAACTCATCTTT.

The genes are TRDV1 and TRDJ1, with a weak D call TRDD2 (5 bases). V lost 3 bases and J lost 4, with 24 bases in between. Germline V gene lookup returns CDR1 TSWWSYY and CDR2 QGS. The CDR3 is made up of 18 amino acids. The CDR3 sequence: CALGEGPYVVRGHDKLIF. The CDR3 bases are TGTGCTCTTGGGGAGGGCCCCTACGTTGTCAGAGGCCACGATAAACTCATCTTT.

The genes are TRDV1 and TRDJ1; 12 nucleotides line up with TRDD3. The CDR3 runs to 21 residues. Germline-derived CDR1 and CDR2 are TSWWSYY and QGS. V dropped 2 bases and J dropped 1; count of bases not matched to a gene: 17. The CDR3 sequence is CALGEIFGVVLGDTSTDKLIF. CDR3 DNA: TGTGCTCTTGGGGAAATATTTGGAGTAGTACTGGGGGATACTAGCACCGATAAACTCATCTTT.